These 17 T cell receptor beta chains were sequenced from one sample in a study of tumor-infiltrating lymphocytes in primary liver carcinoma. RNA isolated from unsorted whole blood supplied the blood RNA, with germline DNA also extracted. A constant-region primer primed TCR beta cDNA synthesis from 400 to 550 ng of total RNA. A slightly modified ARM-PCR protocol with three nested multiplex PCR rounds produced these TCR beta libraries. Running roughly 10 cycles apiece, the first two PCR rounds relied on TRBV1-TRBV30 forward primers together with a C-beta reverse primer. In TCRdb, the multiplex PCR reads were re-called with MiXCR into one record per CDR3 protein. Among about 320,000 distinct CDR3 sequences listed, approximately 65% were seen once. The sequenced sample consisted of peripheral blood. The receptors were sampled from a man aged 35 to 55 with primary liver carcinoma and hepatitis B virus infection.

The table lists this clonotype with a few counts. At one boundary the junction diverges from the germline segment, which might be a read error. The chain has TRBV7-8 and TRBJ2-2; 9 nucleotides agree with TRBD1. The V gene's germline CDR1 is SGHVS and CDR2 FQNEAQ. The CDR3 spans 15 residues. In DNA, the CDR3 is TGTGCCAGCAGCGTTACAGGGGGCCAAACCGGGAAGCTGTTTTTT. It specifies CASSVTGGQTGKLFF.

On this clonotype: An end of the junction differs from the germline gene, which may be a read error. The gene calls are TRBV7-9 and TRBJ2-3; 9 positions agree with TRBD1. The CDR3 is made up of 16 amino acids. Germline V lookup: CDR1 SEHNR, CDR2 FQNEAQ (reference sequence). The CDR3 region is CVSSPRTGDGTDTQYF. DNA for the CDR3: TGTGTCAGCAGCCCCAGGACAGGGGACGGCACAGATACGCAGTATTTT.

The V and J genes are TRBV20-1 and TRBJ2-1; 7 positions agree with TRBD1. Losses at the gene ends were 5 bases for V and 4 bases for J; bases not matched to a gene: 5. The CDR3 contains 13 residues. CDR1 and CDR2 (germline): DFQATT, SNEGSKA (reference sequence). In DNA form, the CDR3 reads TGCAGTGCTGAGGGACAGAAATACAATGAGCAGTTCTTC. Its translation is CSAEGQKYNEQFF.

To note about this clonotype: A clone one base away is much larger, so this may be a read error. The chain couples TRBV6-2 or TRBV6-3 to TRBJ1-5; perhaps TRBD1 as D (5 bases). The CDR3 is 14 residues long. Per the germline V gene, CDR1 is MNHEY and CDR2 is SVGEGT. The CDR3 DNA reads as TGTGTCAGCAGTCTTGAGGGGACCAATCAGCCCCAGCATTTT. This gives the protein CVSSLEGTNQPQHF.

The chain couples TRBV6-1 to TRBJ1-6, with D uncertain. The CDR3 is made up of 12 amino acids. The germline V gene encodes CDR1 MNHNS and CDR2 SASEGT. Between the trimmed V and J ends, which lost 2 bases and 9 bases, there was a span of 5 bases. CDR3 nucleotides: TGTGCCAGCAGTGAAAGGGTTTCACCCCTCCACTTT. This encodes CASSERVSPLHF.

This CDR3 reads CTSSFPGTSRTKNIQYF. For the CDR3, the DNA is TGTACTAGCAGCTTTCCCGGGACTAGCAGGACCAAAAACATTCAGTACTTC. The chain links TRBV11-1 to TRBJ2-4, with 9 bases lining up with TRBD2. CDR1 and CDR2 from the germline V gene are SGHAT and FQDESV (reference sequence). The CDR3 is 17 amino acids. The full variable domain, completed using reference TRBV11-1 and TRBJ2-4, is EAEVAQSPRYKITEKSQAVAFWCDPISGHATLYWYRQILGQGPELLVQFQDESVVDDSQLPKDRFSAERLKGVDSTLKIQPAELGDSAMYLCTSSFPGTSRTKNIQYFGAGTRLSVL.

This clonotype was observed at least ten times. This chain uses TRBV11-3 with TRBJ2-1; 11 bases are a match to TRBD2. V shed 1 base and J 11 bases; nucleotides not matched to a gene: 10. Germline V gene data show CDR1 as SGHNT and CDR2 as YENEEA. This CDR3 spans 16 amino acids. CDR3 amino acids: CASSLGGTSGVSQQFF. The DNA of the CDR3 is TGTGCCAGCAGCTTAGGGGGGACTAGCGGAGTTAGCCAGCAGTTCTTC.

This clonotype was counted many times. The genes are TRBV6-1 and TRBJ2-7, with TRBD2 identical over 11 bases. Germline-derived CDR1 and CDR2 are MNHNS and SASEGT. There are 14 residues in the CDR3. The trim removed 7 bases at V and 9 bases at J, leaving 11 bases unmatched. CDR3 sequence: CASTTSGSSLVQYF. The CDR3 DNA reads TGTGCCAGCACAACTAGCGGGAGTTCATTGGTGCAGTACTTC.

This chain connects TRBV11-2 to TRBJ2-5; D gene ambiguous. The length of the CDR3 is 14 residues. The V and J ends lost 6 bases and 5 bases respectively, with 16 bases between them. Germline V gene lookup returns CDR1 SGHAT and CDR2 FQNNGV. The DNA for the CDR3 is TGTGCCAGCAGTTCCCTTTTGCGAGAGGAGACCCAGTACTTC. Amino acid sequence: CASSSLLREETQYF.

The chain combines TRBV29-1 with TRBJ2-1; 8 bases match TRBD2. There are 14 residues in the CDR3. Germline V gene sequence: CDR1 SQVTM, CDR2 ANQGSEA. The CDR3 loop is CRVIERGSYNEQFF. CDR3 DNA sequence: TGCAGAGTTATCGAGCGGGGGTCCTACAATGAGCAGTTCTTC.

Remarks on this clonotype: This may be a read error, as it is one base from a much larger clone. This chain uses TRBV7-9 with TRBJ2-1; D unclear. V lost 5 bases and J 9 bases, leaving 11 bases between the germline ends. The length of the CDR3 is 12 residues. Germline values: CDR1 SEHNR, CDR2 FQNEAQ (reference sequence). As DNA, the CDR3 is TGTGCCAGCAGCACCGATGGGATTGAGCAGTTCTTC. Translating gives CASSTDGIEQFF.

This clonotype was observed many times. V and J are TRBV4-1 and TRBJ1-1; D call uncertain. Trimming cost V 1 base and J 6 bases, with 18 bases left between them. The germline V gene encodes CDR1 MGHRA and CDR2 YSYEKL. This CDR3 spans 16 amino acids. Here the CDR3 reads CASSQASVVGAAEAFF. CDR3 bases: TGCGCCAGCAGCCAAGCGAGTGTTGTAGGAGCCGCTGAAGCTTTCTTT.

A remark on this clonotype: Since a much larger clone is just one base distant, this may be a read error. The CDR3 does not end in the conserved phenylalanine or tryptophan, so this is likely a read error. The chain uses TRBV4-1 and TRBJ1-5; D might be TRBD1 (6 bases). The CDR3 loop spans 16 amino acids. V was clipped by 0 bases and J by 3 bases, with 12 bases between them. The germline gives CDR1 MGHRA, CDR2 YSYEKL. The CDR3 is CASSQEVDRPNQPQHS. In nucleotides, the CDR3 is TGCGCCAGCAGCCAAGAAGTGGACAGACCCAATCAGCCCCAGCATTCT.

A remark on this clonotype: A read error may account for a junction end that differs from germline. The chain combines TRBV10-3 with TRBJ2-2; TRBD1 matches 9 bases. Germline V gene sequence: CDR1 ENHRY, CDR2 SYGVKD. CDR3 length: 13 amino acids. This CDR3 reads CAITDTGGRKLFF. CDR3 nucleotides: TGTGCCATCACCGATACAGGGGGCCGGAAGCTCTTTTTT.

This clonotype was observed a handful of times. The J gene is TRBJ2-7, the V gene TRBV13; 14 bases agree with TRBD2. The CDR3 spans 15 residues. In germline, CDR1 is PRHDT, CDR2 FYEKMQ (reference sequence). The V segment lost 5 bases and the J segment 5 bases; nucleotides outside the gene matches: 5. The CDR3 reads CASSVTTSGRDEQYF. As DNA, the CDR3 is TGTGCCAGCAGCGTTACGACTAGCGGGAGGGACGAGCAGTACTTC.

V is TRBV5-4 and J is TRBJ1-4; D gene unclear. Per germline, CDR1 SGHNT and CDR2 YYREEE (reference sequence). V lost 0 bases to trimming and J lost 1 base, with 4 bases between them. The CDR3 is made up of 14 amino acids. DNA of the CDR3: TGTGCCAGCAGCTTGGTCGGAACTAATGAAAAACTGTTTTTT. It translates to CASSLVGTNEKLFF.

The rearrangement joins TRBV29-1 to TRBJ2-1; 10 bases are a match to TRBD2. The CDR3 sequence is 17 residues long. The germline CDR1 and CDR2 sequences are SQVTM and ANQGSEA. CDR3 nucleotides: TGCAGTGCTAGAGATCCCAGCGGGAGGGCCAGAGACAATGAGCAGTTCTTC. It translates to CSARDPSGRARDNEQFF.